The rows below give T cell receptor beta chains drawn from one sample of a study of response to subunit inactivated influenza vaccine. TCRdb itself ran the RT-PCR reads through MiXCR, one entry per CDR3 protein. This sample has hundreds of thousands of distinct CDR3 sequences, with about a sixth found just once. The material was PBMCs from blood, obtained approximately 12 days after vaccination. The receptors here all came from a man aged 45 to 65 who received an inactivated influenza vaccine. The CDR3 runs from the conserved cysteine through the conserved F or W. Fields, in order: V gene, clone size, J gene, D gene, CDR3 DNA, CDR3 protein. The D gene is left open where the match is weak. The listing skips clone size in some rows; elsewhere it reads once, few, many or a size class.

>TRBV3-1|NA|TRBJ2-1|NA
TGTGCCAGCAGCCAAGATAGCCGGGGGGCGTGGAATGAGCAGTTCTTC
CASSQDSRGAWNEQFF
>TRBV7-2|few|TRBJ2-3|NA
TGTGCCAGCAGCTTAGGATGGGGAGCCACAGATACGCAGTATTTT
CASSLGWGATDTQYF
>TRBV14|few|TRBJ2-1|NA
TGTGCCAGCAGCCAAGGGGGGAGTAGTTCGGAGCAGTTCTTC
CASSQGGSSSEQFF
>TRBV6-6|NA|TRBJ2-7|NA
TGTGCCAGCAGCCCAACAGGTCACGAGCAGTACTTC
CASSPTGHEQYF
>TRBV4-3|NA|TRBJ2-7|NA
TGCGCCAGCAGCCAAGATCCCGGGATCTACGAGCAGTACTTC
CASSQDPGIYEQYF
>TRBV11-1|few|TRBJ1-3|NA
TGTGCCAGCAGTTCTACTCCAGTCAAAACACCTTCAAACTCTGGAAACACCATATATTTT
CASSSTPVKTPSNSGNTIYF
>TRBV13|few|TRBJ2-7|TRBD2
TGTGCCAGCAGCTTAGGTTGGCTAGCGGATCTCTCCTACGAGCAGTACTTC
CASSLGWLADLSYEQYF
>TRBV6-1|few|TRBJ1-5|TRBD1
TGTGCCAGCAGCCCGACGGGACAGCTGAATCAGCCCCAGCATTTT
CASSPTGQLNQPQHF
>TRBV5-1|NA|TRBJ2-7|NA
TGCGCCAGCAGCTTGGAGAGTGTCAGGAGTTTAACGATTAATTTCTACGAGCAGTACTTC
CASSLESVRSLTINFYEQYF
>TRBV29-1|few|TRBJ2-2|TRBD2
TGCAGTGGGGCTAGCGGGAGACCCGGGGAGCTGTTTTTT
CSGASGRPGELFF
>TRBV7-2|few|TRBJ1-3|NA
TGTGCCAGCAGCTTCTTCAGGAGCTCTGGAAACACCATATATTTT
CASSFFRSSGNTIYF
>TRBV7-9|NA|TRBJ2-7|NA
TGTGCCAGCAGTCCGGTGGGAGGCTGGCCATCCTACGAGCAGTACTTC
CASSPVGGWPSYEQYF
>TRBV12-3/TRBV12-4|NA|TRBJ2-2|TRBD2
TGTGCCAGCAGTCATAGGATTAGCGGGAAAACCGGGGAGCTGTTTTTT
CASSHRISGKTGELFF
>TRBV9|few|TRBJ1-3|NA
TGTGCCAGCAGCGTAGGTGGATCTCTGGGAAACACCATATATTTT
CASSVGGSLGNTIYF
>TRBV7-8|NA|TRBJ2-7|TRBD2
TGTGCCAGCAGCTTTAGAGCGACTAGCGGGAGATACGAGCAGTACTTC
CASSFRATSGRYEQYF
>TRBV6-2/TRBV6-3|NA|TRBJ2-3|TRBD1
TGTGCCAGCAGTTACTCGAGGGCAGGGGGCTTATTGATTCGGGTCATCGATACGCAGTATTTT
CASSYSRAGGLLIRVIDTQYF
>TRBV20-1|NA|TRBJ2-2|NA
TGCAGTGCTAGTAGACGGGGGATGGGCACCGGGGAGCTGTTTTTT
CSASRRGMGTGELFF
>TRBV29-1|NA|TRBJ2-2|NA
TGCAGCGCCAGGGCCGGGGAGCTGTTTTTT
CSARAGELFF
>TRBV11-2|few|TRBJ2-5|NA
TGTGCCAGCAGCTTAGATTTTCGGGGATGGATAGGGGACCAAGAGACCCAGTACTTC
CASSLDFRGWIGDQETQYF
>TRBV6-2/TRBV6-3|few|TRBJ2-3|NA
TGTGCCAGCGGGTACAACTCGAATACGCAGTATTTT
CASGYNSNTQYF
>TRBV6-2/TRBV6-3|few|TRBJ2-7|NA
TGTGCCAGCAGTATCTATGGGGGCGCCTACGAGCAGTACTTC
CASSIYGGAYEQYF
>TRBV29-1|many|TRBJ2-1|TRBD2
TGCAGCGTTGAAGATAGCGCGGGGGGCCCGAATGAGCAGTTCTTC
CSVEDSAGGPNEQFF
>TRBV24-1|few|TRBJ2-3|NA
TGTGCCACCAGTTCCCAGAGGGGTGTAGAAGATACGCAGTATTTT
CATSSQRGVEDTQYF
>TRBV5-1|NA|TRBJ2-7|NA
TGCGCCAGCAGCACGCACCCGGCTCAAAGTTACGAGCAGTACTTC
CASSTHPAQSYEQYF
>TRBV12-3/TRBV12-4|NA|TRBJ1-3|NA
TGTGCCGGCAGTTTAGGGGCGGCTGGAAACACCATATATTTT
CAGSLGAAGNTIYF
>TRBV20-1|NA|TRBJ2-1|TRBD2
TGCAGTGCTAGAGACCCTAGCGGGGGAACTAATGAGCAGTTCTTC
CSARDPSGGTNEQFF
>TRBV29-1|NA|TRBJ2-5|TRBD1
TGCAGCGTTGAACCAAAGGGGGCGGACGAGACCCAGTACTTC
CSVEPKGADETQYF
>TRBV11-2|many|TRBJ2-1|TRBD2
TGTGCCAGCAGCTTTGGCCGTAGCGGGAGGGCCTACAATGAGCAGTTCTTC
CASSFGRSGRAYNEQFF
>TRBV12-3/TRBV12-4|many|TRBJ2-7|NA
TGTGCCAGCAGTTTAGGGAGGTACCGTTACGAGCAGTACTTC
CASSLGRYRYEQYF
>TRBV28|few|TRBJ1-5|NA
TGTGCCAGCACCTTAGAGTATAGCAATCAGCCCCAGCATTTT
CASTLEYSNQPQHF
>TRBV7-2|NA|TRBJ2-4|NA
TGTGCCAGCAGCTTAGGCGGTATTTACAAAAACATTCAGTACTTC
CASSLGGIYKNIQYF
>TRBV3-1|NA|TRBJ2-5|TRBD1
TGTGCCAGCAGCCAACGGACAGGGATCTCTCGGGAGACCCAGTACTTC
CASSQRTGISRETQYF
>TRBV2|few|TRBJ1-1|NA
TGTGCCAGCAAGGTATTGAACACTGAAGCTTTCTTT
CASKVLNTEAFF
>TRBV20-1|few|TRBJ1-4|NA
TGCAGTGCTAGAGAGCCCTCTAATGAAAAACTGTTTTTT
CSAREPSNEKLFF
>TRBV29-1|NA|TRBJ2-7|NA
TGCAGCGCTGGGGGTCTCAGCTCCTACGAGCAGTACTTC
CSAGGLSSYEQYF